What follows is one T cell receptor (beta chain) and its context. Data came from immunoSEQ multiplex PCR; TCRdb stores just in-frame clones and leaves some out. The table shows some 400,000 clones, with about 90% occurring only once. The data belong to a study of blood T cell repertoires in COVID-19. Study context: Nucleic acid was either cDNA or gDNA, and it came from T cells, B-cell-depleted T cells, or PBMCs.

CDR3 length equals 14 residues. Trimming took 1 base from V and 4 from J, leaving 9 bases between them. Germline loops: CDR1 KGHSH, CDR2 LQKENI. J is TRBJ2-3 and V is TRBV18, with D unclear. Sequenced input: peripheral blood. The TCR was taken from a woman aged 55-69 years with COVID-19, enrolled during active disease. The CDR3 loop is CASSPLVDADTQYF. The CDR3 DNA is TGTGCCAGCTCACCACTAGTCGATGCAGATACGCAGTATTTT.